Below are 22 T cell receptor beta chains sequenced from a single sample in a study of graft-versus-host responses after intestinal transplantation. Data came from immunoSEQ multiplex PCR; TCRdb stores just in-frame clones and leaves some out. Of roughly 40,000 clones listed, about 89% are singletons. Sequences were derived from PBMCs, sampled approximately 320 days after intestinal transplant. These receptors were taken from a human patient who received an intestinal transplant, so some T cells may come from the graft donor.

The CDR3 loop reads CASSSSPDYEQYF. The CDR3 DNA sequence: TGCGCCAGCAGCTCCTCCCCAGACTACGAGCAGTACTTC. This rearrangement joins TRBV5-1 to TRBJ2-7; D remains ambiguous. The V end was cut by 3 bases, the J end by 3 bases, with 10 bases between. This CDR3 spans 13 amino acids. Germline loops: CDR1 SGHRS, CDR2 YFSETQ.

The chain recombines TRBV28 with TRBJ2-7; TRBD2 matches at 8 bases. With V trimmed by 5 bases and J by 3 bases, 9 bases remained unmatched. CDR1 and CDR2 from the germline V gene are MDHEN and SYDVKM. This CDR3 has 15 amino acids. CDR3 region: CASSPRGSGIYEQYF. The CDR3 DNA follows: TGTGCCAGCAGTCCCCGGGGTAGCGGGATCTACGAGCAGTACTTC.

This chain joins TRBV25-1 and TRBJ1-1; D ambiguous. CDR3 length: 12 amino acids. The germline CDR1 and CDR2 sequences are MGHDK and SYGVNS. V was cut by 3 bases and J by 10 bases, with 12 bases left in between. CDR3 nucleotide sequence: TGTGCCAGCAGTGAGGGAGGGTTGAGAGCTTTCTTT. This codes for CASSEGGLRAFF.

This chain connects TRBV7-3 to TRBJ2-3; D might be TRBD1 (6 bases). V was cut by 3 bases and J by 6 bases, with 19 bases left in between. This CDR3 has 16 residues. Germline V lookup: CDR1 SGHTA, CDR2 FQGTGA. In nucleotides, the CDR3 is TGTGCCAGCAGCTTCGGGGTAGGGGGTCCCCCCGATACGCAGTATTTT. Translating gives CASSFGVGGPPDTQYF.

The chain combines TRBV6-6 with TRBJ2-7; D remains ambiguous. The CDR3 contains 13 residues. Trimming took off 2 bases at V and 2 bases at J, with 7 bases between the two ends. Germline V lookup: CDR1 MNHNY, CDR2 SVGAGI (reference sequence). CDR3 in amino acids: CASSYGDPYEQYF. DNA of the CDR3: TGTGCCAGCAGTTACGGGGATCCCTACGAGCAGTACTTC.

The J gene is TRBJ2-4, the V gene TRBV18; 7 bases fit TRBD2. From germline, CDR1 is KGHSH and CDR2 LQKENI. CDR3 size: 16 residues. V gave up 0 bases and J gave up 7 bases; unmatched junction bases: 9. DNA of the CDR3: TGTGCCAGCTCACCACCCACGGGGGGAATAGAGAACATTCAGTACTTC. Translating it yields CASSPPTGGIENIQYF.

CDR3 DNA sequence: TGTGCCAGCAGCCCCCAGGACCCTTACGAGCAGTACTTC. Translation gives CASSPQDPYEQYF. The chain joins TRBV7-6 to TRBJ2-7; D gene ambiguous. CDR3 size: 13 residues. Trimming shortened V by 5 bases and J by 4 bases, and 12 bases separated the two germline ends. The germline V gene has CDR1 SGHVS and CDR2 FNYEAQ.

The rearrangement joins TRBV6-5 to TRBJ1-2; 7 positions agree with TRBD1. This CDR3 spans 15 amino acids. V shed 6 bases, J shed 0 bases, and the junction held 7 bases outside the gene matches. Germline lookup yields CDR1 MNHEY and CDR2 SVGAGI. CDR3 in amino acids: CASRTDRDSNYGYTF. The CDR3 DNA reads as TGTGCCAGCAGGACCGACAGGGATTCTAACTATGGCTACACCTTC.

V gene TRBV7-2 combines with J gene TRBJ1-5; 9 bases map to TRBD1. The CDR3 is 16 residues long. Trimming took 1 base from V and 7 from J; bases not matched to a gene: 8. Germline CDR1 reads SGHTA; CDR2 reads FQGNSA. CDR3 bases: TGTGCCAGCAGCTTAGGGGGGACAGGGTTGGGGCAGCCCCAGCATTTT. This encodes CASSLGGTGLGQPQHF.

This clone showed up just once. In DNA form, the CDR3 reads TGTGCCAGCAGCCCGACTAGCGGGGGCCTAGCCAAAAACATTCAGTACTTC. Amino acids: CASSPTSGGLAKNIQYF. The chain employs TRBV5-6 and TRBJ2-4, with 12 bases identical to TRBD2. With 4 bases clipped from V and 0 bases from J, the junction kept 5 bases outside the gene matches. From germline, CDR1 is SGHDT and CDR2 YYEEEE. The CDR3 length is 17 residues. Full variable domain (rest looked up from reference TRBV5-6 and TRBJ2-4): DAGVTQSPTHLIKTRGQQVTLRCSPKSGHDTVSWYQQALGQGPQFIFQYYEEEERQRGNFPDRFSGHQFPNYSSELNVNALLLGDSALYLCASSPTSGGLAKNIQYFGAGTRLSVL.

The rearrangement uses TRBV4-2 and TRBJ1-5, with a possible D match to TRBD1 (5 bases). Trimming removed 5 bases from V and 5 bases from J, with 13 bases in between. Per germline, CDR1 LGHNA and CDR2 YNFKEQ. The CDR3 runs 14 residues. CDR3 in amino acids: CASSLEGHDQPQHF. In nucleotides, the CDR3 is TGTGCCAGCAGCTTAGAGGGGCACGATCAGCCCCAGCATTTT.

This chain links TRBV5-1 with TRBJ2-7; TRBD1 agrees at 7 bases. The germline V gene encodes CDR1 SGHRS and CDR2 YFSETQ. The CDR3 totals 15 residues. V gave up 0 bases and J gave up 3 bases; unmatched junction bases: 6. In nucleotides, the CDR3 is TGCGCCAGCAGCTTGGGGGCAGGGGGTCTCTACGAGCAGTACTTC. It yields the protein CASSLGAGGLYEQYF.

The chain links TRBV27 to TRBJ2-1; a weak D match, TRBD2 (6 bases). Germline CDR1 and CDR2: MNHEY and SMNVEV (reference sequence). The V end lost 4 bases, the J end lost 2 bases, and 33 bases lay between the germline ends. The CDR3 is made up of 22 amino acids. The CDR3 sequence: CASSSPLREIYPPIHTYNEQFF. In nucleotides, the CDR3 is TGTGCCAGCAGTTCCCCCCTGCGGGAAATCTATCCTCCGATACACACCTACAATGAGCAGTTCTTC.

This rearrangement joins TRBV4-2 to TRBJ2-5; no clear D. Germline CDR1 reads LGHNA; CDR2 reads YNFKEQ. V gave up 4 bases and J gave up 8 bases, with 14 bases separating them. The CDR3 totals 13 residues. Here the CDR3 reads CASSPRPLDTQYF. CDR3 sequence (DNA): TGTGCCAGCAGCCCCCGACCCCTTGACACCCAGTACTTC.

This chain uses TRBV7-3 with TRBJ2-3, with D uncertain. Germline lookup yields CDR1 SGHTA and CDR2 FQGTGA. The CDR3 consists of 13 residues. The V end lost 4 bases, the J end lost 6 bases, and 11 bases lay between the germline ends. CDR3 nucleotide sequence: TGTGCCAGCAGCTCGGACCTCGGGGATACGCAGTATTTT. It encodes CASSSDLGDTQYF.

The chain is built from TRBV7-8 and TRBJ1-2; TRBD1 aligns across 9 bases. CDR1 and CDR2 from the germline V gene are SGHVS and FQNEAQ. The CDR3 consists of 15 residues. With 5 bases clipped from V and 3 bases from J, the junction kept 7 bases outside the gene matches. CDR3 sequence: CASSLDRGIDYGYTF. CDR3 sequence (DNA): TGTGCCAGCAGCCTAGACAGGGGGATAGACTATGGCTACACCTTC.

CDR3 region: CASSSGLAGSPYEQYF. The CDR3 DNA sequence: TGTGCCAGCAGCTCCGGACTAGCGGGGTCACCCTACGAGCAGTACTTC. The chain combines TRBV5-6 with TRBJ2-7; TRBD2 matches at 12 bases. The CDR3 length is 16 residues. Germline V CDR1 and CDR2: SGHDT, YYEEEE. V lost 3 bases and J lost 2; bases outside the gene matches: 6.

This clone was observed a few times. V and J are TRBV2 and TRBJ1-5; D is uncertain. Per the germline V gene, CDR1 is SNHLY and CDR2 is FYNNEI. Deletions cut 5 bases from V and 4 bases from J, with 12 bases between. CDR3 length: 14 residues. Here the CDR3 reads CASSPLLINQPQHF. In nucleotides, the CDR3 is TGTGCCAGCAGTCCCCTTCTTATTAATCAGCCCCAGCATTTT.

The chain couples TRBV5-4 to TRBJ1-6; D remains ambiguous. The CDR3 is 15 amino acids. The V and J ends lost 4 bases and 7 bases respectively, with 15 bases between them. The germline V gene has CDR1 SGHNT and CDR2 YYREEE (reference sequence). The CDR3, as DNA: TGTGCCAGCAGCCCTAGAAAGACTACGAATTCACCCCTCCACTTT. This gives the protein CASSPRKTTNSPLHF.

This sequence joins TRBV4-1 and TRBJ2-7; no reliable D call. CDR3 size: 14 residues. V was cut by 2 bases and J by 0 bases, with 8 bases left in between. Germline loops: CDR1 MGHRA, CDR2 YSYEKL. The CDR3 spells CASSQRTSSYEQYF. In DNA form, the CDR3 reads TGCGCCAGCAGCCAAAGGACGAGCTCCTACGAGCAGTACTTC.

The gene calls are TRBV15 and TRBJ2-2; D is ambiguous. Trimming cost V 5 bases and J 5 bases, with 9 bases left between them. CDR3 size: 13 residues. The germline V gene has CDR1 LNHNV and CDR2 YYDKDF (reference sequence). The CDR3 nucleotides are TGTGCCACCAGCTCACCGGAGACCGGGGAGCTGTTTTTT. Translation: CATSSPETGELFF.

V is TRBV5-4 and J is TRBJ2-3; D gene ambiguous. V was pared by 6 bases and J by 2 bases, with 7 bases between. The CDR3 covers 12 residues. In germline, CDR1 is SGHNT, CDR2 YYREEE (reference sequence). CDR3 DNA: TGTGCCAGCAACTTTCACACAGATACGCAGTATTTT. It translates to CASNFHTDTQYF.